This record covers a single TCR beta chain. What it binds is not known. In the PCR, 60 Vbeta and 13 Jbeta primers were used. Method: immunoSEQ multiplex PCR; TCRdb's copy keeps in-frame clones and lacks some. The sample gives about 240,000 clones, about 86% of which show up once; roughly 7.4% is in the top ten. The V gene's germline CDR1 is MGHDK and CDR2 SYGVNS. The CDR3 is 14 amino acids. Germline trimming cut 7 bases from V and 1 base from J; bases unmatched to any gene: 6. The sample is drawn from a study of cytomegalovirus exposure and HLA in healthy donors. Overall study results and limits: Some V segments (TRBV6-2 and TRBV6-3 among them) were excluded as indistinguishable. Available immune exposure information covered CMV serostatus only. Sequences of the TCR beta chain were said to predict the HLA-A and HLA-B alleles of most subjects accurately.

The sequence derives from a woman aged 60-70 years in good health and CMV-seropositive. Sequences were obtained from PBMCs. The chain uses TRBV25-1 and TRBJ1-1, with TRBD1 matching over 7 bases. As DNA, the CDR3 is TGTGCCAGCACTTATCGGGACAGGAACACTGAAGCTTTCTTT. Its translation is CASTYRDRNTEAFF.